This TCR beta chain was captured in a study of shared clonotypes between healthy human individuals. About the study: In total, the donors were a couple of women and three men aged 18 to 49. CD4 naive and memory got three plates each, CD8 naive two, CD8 memory one.

Comment on this clone: What it binds is not known.

The germline V gene has CDR1 KGHSH and CDR2 LQKENI. V lost 6 bases to trimming and J lost 2 bases; unmatched junction nucleotides: 3. The CDR3 consists of 14 residues. Study findings and constraints: Clonotypes that were shared across a handful of donors made up around 5% of naive CD4 clonotypes.

The protocol was immunoSEQ multiplex PCR, while the TCRdb copy is restricted to in-frame clones and leaves out a portion. The table has 550,000 to 850,000 clones, 72% seen once. The chain has TRBV18 and TRBJ2-7, with 11 bases fitting TRBD2. Sequencing was done on a sample of memory CD4+ T cells sorted from blood. Described subset: CD45RA-negative fraction. This clonotype was sampled from a woman under 40 in good health. The CDR3 sequence: CASSGLAGTYEQYF. DNA of the CDR3: TGTGCCAGCTCCGGACTAGCGGGTACCTACGAGCAGTACTTC.